This T cell receptor (beta chain) was identified during a study of brain T cells in children with intractable seizures. Study-wide results and limits: Clones missing pre-surgery may reflect undersampling of that blood sample.

As concerns this clone: What it recognizes is unknown.

Indicated time point: blood from clinic visit 5 months post-surgery; TSC patient then seizure free. Germline V lookup: CDR1 GTSNPN, CDR2 SVGIG (reference sequence). V was clipped by 0 bases and J by 6 bases, with 6 bases between them. There are 12 residues in the CDR3. The assay was immunoSEQ multiplex PCR, and TCRdb's table has in-frame clones only and misses some. Altogether approximately 330,000 clones are present, approximately 93% being singletons, with the ten largest covering 5.7%. Specimen: peripheral blood, collected roughly 5 months after surgery. This chain uses TRBV30 with TRBJ2-1, with D uncertain. The sequence derives from a boy less than two years old with tuberous sclerosis and intractable seizures. The CDR3 protein is CAWSVGFNEQFF. The DNA of the CDR3 is TGTGCCTGGAGTGTAGGGTTCAATGAGCAGTTCTTC.